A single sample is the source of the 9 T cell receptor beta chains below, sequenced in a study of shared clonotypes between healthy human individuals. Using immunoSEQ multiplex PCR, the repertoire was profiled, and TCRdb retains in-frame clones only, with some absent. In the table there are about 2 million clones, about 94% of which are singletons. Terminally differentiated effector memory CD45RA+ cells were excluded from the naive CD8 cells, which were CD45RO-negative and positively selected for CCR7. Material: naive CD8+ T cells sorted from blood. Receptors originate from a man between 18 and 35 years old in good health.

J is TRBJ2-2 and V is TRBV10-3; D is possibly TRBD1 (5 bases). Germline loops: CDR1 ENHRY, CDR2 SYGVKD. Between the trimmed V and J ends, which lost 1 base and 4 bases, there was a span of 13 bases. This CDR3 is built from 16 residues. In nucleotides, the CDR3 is TGTGCCATCAGTGAGTTAGGGGTTCGCGGCACCGGGGAGCTGTTTTTT. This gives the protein CAISELGVRGTGELFF.

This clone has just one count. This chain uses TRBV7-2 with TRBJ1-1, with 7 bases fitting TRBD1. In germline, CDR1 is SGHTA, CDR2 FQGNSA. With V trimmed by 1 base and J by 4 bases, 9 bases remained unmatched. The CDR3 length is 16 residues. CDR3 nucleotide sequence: TGTGCCAGCAGCTTAGTAGCAGGGGGAAGGTCCACTGAAGCTTTCTTT. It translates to CASSLVAGGRSTEAFF. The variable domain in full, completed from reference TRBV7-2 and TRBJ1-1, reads GAGVSQSPSNKVTEKGKDVELRCDPISGHTALYWYRQSLGQGLEFLIYFQGNSAPDKSGLPSDRFSAERTGGSVSTLTIQRTQQEDSAVYLCASSLVAGGRSTEAFFGQGTRLTVV.

CDR3 loop: CASSYSEGTEGYTF. CDR3 DNA: TGTGCCAGCAGTTACTCGGAGGGTACAGAGGGCTACACCTTC. This chain connects TRBV6-6 to TRBJ1-2; D is unresolved. Per the germline V gene, CDR1 is MNHNY and CDR2 is SVGAGI (reference sequence). The V end was cut by 0 bases, the J end by 8 bases, with 13 bases between. This CDR3 is built from 14 residues.

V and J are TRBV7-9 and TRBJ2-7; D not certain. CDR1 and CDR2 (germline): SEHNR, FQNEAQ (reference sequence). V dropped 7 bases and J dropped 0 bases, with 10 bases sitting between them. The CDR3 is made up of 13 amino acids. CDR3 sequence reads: CASNRETSYEQYF. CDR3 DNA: TGTGCCAGCAATAGAGAGACCTCCTACGAGCAGTACTTC.

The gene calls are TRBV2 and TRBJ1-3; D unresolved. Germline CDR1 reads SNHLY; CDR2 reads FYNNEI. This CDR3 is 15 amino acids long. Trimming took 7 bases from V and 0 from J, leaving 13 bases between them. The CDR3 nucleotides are TGTGCCAGCACCGAGGGAAAGACCTCTGGAAACACCATATATTTT. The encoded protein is CASTEGKTSGNTIYF. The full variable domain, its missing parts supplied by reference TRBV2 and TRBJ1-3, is EPEVTQTPSHQVTQMGQEVILRCVPISNHLYFYWYRQILGQKVEFLVSFYNNEISEKSEIFDDQFSVERPDGSNFTLKIRSTKLEDSAMYFCASTEGKTSGNTIYFGEGSWLTVV.

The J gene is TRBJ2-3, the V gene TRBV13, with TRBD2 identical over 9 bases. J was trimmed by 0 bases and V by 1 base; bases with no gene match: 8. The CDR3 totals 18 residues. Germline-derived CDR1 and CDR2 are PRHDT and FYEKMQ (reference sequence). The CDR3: CASSLAGAGGLSTDTQYF. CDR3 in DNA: TGTGCCAGCAGCTTAGCCGGAGCGGGGGGATTGAGCACAGATACGCAGTATTTT.

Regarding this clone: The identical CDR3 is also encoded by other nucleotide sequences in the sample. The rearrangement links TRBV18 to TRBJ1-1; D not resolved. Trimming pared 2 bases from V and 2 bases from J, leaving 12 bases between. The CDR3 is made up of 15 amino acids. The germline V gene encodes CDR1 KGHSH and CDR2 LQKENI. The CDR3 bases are TGTGCCAGCTCACCATTAGGAGGACTTAACACTGAAGCTTTCTTT. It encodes CASSPLGGLNTEAFF.

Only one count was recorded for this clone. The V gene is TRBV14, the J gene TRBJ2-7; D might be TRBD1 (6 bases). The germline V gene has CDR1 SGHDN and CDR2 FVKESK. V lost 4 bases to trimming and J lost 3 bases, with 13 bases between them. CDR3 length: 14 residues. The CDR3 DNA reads TGTGCCAGCAGCCTCGGTGGACAGAGCTACGAGCAGTACTTC. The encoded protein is CASSLGGQSYEQYF.

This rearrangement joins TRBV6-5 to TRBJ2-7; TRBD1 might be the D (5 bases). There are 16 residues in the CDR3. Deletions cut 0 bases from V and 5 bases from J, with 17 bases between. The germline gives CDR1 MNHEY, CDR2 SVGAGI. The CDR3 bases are TGTGCCAGCAGTTACTCGTTTCCCGCAGGGATCCACGAGCAGTACTTC. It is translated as CASSYSFPAGIHEQYF.